This is a list of T cell receptor beta chains from one sample in a study of CD8 T cells in ankylosing spondylitis. TCRdb called the 5' RACE reads again in MiXCR, with one record for every CDR3 protein. The table lists 800,000 to 900,000 distinct CDR3 sequences, over 9.5% of them singletons. Sequencing used blood, either unsorted or a sorted T cell fraction (not recorded which). These receptors were collected from a male donor with ankylosing spondylitis. The CDR3 runs from the conserved cysteine through the conserved F or W. The D gene is left open where the match is weak. For some rows the clone size is stated as once, few or many, or as a class when expanded; others skip it.

>TRBJ1-2|many|TRBV30|-
TGTGCCTGGAGTGGGGCCCGGCGCTATGGCTACACCTTC
CAWSGARRYGYTF
>TRBJ2-1|many|TRBV29-1|TRBD2
TGCAGCGTTGACCGGACTAGCGGGATCTATGAGCAGTTCTTC
CSVDRTSGIYEQFF
>TRBJ2-5|few|TRBV7-2|-
TGTGCCAGCACCAGGGTGGGGGTCCAAGAGACCCAGTACTTC
CASTRVGVQETQYF
>TRBJ2-2|-|TRBV5-1|TRBD1
TGCGCCAGCAGCTCGGATCTGGGACAGGGTGTCGGGGAGCTGTTTTTT
CASSSDLGQGVGELFF
>TRBJ2-3|-|TRBV20-1|-
TGCAGTGCTAGTTTTCGGGGGCTAGATACGCAGTATTTT
CSASFRGLDTQYF
>TRBJ1-6|few|TRBV7-2|-
TGTGCCAGCAGCCCCGACCTTGGCCATTCACCCCTCCACTTT
CASSPDLGHSPLHF
>TRBJ1-2|-|TRBV7-2|TRBD1
TGTGCCAGCAGCTTCGGCAGGGGGAACTATGGCTACACCTTC
CASSFGRGNYGYTF
>TRBJ2-5|few|TRBV4-3|TRBD2
TGCGCCAGCAGCCAGCAAAGACTAGCGGGAGATGAGACCCAGTACTTC
CASSQQRLAGDETQYF
>TRBJ2-7|few|TRBV28|-
TGTGCCAGCAGTTCCGGATTGACCCTCTACGAGCAGTACTTC
CASSSGLTLYEQYF
>TRBJ2-7|-|TRBV25-1|TRBD2
TGTGCCAGCAGTAGCGGGAGTTTGGACGAGCAGTACTTC
CASSSGSLDEQYF
>TRBJ1-2|-|TRBV5-1|-
TGCGCCAGCAGCTTGGTAGCAGGGAATAACTATGGCTACACCTTC
CASSLVAGNNYGYTF